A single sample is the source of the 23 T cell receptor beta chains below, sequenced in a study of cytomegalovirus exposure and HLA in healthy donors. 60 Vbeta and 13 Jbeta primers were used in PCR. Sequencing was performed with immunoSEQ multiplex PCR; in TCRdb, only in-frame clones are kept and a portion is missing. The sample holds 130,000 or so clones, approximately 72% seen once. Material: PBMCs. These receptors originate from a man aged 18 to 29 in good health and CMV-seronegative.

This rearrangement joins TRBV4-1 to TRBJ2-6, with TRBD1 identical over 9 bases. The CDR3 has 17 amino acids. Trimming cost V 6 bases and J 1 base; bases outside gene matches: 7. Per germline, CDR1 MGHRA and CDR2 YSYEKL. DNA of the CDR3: TGCGCCAGCAGTCCGGGACAGGGATCATCTGGGGCCAACGTCCTGACTTTC. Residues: CASSPGQGSSGANVLTF.

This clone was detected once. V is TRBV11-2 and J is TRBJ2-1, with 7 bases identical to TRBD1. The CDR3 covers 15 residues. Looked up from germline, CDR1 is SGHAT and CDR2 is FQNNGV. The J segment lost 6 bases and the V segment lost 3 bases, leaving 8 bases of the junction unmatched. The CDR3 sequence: CASSFNAGGRNEQFF. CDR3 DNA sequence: TGTGCCAGCAGCTTCAATGCAGGGGGTCGCAATGAGCAGTTCTTC.

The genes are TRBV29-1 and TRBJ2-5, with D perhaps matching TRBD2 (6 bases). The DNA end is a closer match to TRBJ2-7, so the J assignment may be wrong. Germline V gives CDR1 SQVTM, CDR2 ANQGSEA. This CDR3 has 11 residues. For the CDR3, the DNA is TGCAGCGTTGTTAGCGGCTACGAGCAGTACTTC. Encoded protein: CSVVSGYEQYF.

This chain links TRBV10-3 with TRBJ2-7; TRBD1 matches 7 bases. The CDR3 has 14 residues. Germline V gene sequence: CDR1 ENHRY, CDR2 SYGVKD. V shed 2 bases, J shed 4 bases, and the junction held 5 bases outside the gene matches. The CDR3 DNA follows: TGTGCCATCAGTGAGGAACAGGGGATATACGAGCAGTACTTC. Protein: CAISEEQGIYEQYF.

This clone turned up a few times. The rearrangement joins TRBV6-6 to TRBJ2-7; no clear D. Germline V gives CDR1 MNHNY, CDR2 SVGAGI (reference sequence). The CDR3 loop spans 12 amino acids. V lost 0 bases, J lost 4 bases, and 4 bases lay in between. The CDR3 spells CASSYSPYEQYF. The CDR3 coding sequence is TGTGCCAGCAGTTACTCCCCGTACGAGCAGTACTTC.

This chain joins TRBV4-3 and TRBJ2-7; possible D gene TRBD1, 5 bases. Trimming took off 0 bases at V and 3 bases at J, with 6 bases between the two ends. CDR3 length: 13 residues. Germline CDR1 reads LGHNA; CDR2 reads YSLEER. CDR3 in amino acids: CASSQDQGYEQYF. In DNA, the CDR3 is TGCGCCAGCAGCCAAGATCAGGGCTACGAGCAGTACTTC.

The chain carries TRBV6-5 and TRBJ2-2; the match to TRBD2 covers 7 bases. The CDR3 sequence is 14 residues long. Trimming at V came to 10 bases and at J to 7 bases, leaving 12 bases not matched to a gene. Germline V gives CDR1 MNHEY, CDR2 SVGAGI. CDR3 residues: CATLRASGLGELFF. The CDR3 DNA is TGTGCCACCCTGAGGGCTAGCGGCCTCGGGGAGCTGTTTTTT.

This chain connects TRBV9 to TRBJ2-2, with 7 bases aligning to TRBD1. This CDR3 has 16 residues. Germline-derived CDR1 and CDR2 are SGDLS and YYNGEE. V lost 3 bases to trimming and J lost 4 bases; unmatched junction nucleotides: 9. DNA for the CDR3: TGTGCCAGCAGCGGTACAGGGGCCGTTAGCACCGGGGAGCTGTTTTTT. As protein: CASSGTGAVSTGELFF.

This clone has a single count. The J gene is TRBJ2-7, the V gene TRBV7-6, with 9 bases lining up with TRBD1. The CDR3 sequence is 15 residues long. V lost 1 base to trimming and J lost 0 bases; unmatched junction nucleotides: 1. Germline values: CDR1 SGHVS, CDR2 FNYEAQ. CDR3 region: CASSLGTGASYEQYF. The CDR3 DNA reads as TGTGCCAGCAGCTTAGGGACAGGGGCCTCCTACGAGCAGTACTTC. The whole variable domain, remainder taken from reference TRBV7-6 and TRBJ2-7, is GAGVSQSPRYKVTKRGQDVALRCDPISGHVSLYWYRQALGQGPEFLTYFNYEAQQDKSGLPNDRFSAERPEGSISTLTIQRTEQRDSAMYRCASSLGTGASYEQYFGPGTRLTVT.

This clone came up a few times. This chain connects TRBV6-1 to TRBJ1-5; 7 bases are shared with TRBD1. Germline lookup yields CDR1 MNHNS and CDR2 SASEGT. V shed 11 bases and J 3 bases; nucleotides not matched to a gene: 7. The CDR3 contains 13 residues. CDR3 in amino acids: CADHRGNNQPQHF. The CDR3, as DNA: TGTGCCGACCACAGGGGTAACAATCAGCCCCAGCATTTT.

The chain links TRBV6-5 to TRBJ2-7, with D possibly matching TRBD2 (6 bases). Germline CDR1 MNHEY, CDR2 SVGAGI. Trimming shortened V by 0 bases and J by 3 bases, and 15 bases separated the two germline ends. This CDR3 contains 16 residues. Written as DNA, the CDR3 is TGTGCCAGCAGTTACTCTGTGTGGGGGAGGATCTACGAGCAGTACTTC. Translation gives CASSYSVWGRIYEQYF.

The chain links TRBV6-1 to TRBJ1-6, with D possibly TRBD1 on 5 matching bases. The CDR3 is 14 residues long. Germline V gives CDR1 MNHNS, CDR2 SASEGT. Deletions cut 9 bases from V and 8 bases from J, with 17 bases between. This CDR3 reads CARFNGTGDSPLHF. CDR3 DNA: TGTGCCAGGTTTAATGGGACGGGGGATTCACCCCTCCACTTT.

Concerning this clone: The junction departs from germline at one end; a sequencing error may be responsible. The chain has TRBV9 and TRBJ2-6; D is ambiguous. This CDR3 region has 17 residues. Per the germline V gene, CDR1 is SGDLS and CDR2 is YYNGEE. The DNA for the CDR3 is TGTGCCGGCAGCGTAGTTAACACCCTCTCTGGGGCCAACGTCCTGACTTTC. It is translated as CAGSVVNTLSGANVLTF.

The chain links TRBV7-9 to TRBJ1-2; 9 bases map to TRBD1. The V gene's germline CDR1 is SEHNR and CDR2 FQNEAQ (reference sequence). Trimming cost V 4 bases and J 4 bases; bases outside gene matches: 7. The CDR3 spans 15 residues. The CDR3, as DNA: TGTGCCAGCAGCTCAAACGGACAGGGGATCTATGGCTACACCTTC. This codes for CASSSNGQGIYGYTF. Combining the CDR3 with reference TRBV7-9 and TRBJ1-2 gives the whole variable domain DTGVSQNPRHKITKRGQNVTFRCDPISEHNRLYWYRQTLGQGPEFLTYFQNEAQLEKSRLLSDRFSAERPKGSFSTLEIQRTEQGDSAMYLCASSSNGQGIYGYTFGSGTRLTVV.

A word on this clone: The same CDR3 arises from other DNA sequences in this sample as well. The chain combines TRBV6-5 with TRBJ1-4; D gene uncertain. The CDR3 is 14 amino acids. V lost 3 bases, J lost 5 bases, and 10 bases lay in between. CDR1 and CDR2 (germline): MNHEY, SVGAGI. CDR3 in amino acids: CASSYTTANEKLFF. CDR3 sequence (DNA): TGTGCCAGCAGTTATACCACAGCAAATGAAAAACTGTTTTTT.

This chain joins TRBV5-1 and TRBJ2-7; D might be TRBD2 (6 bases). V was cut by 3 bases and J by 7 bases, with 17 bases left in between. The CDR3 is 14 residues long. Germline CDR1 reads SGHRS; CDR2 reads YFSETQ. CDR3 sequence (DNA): TGCGCCAGCAGCTCCGGGGGACTGATGAGGGAGCAGTACTTC. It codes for CASSSGGLMREQYF.

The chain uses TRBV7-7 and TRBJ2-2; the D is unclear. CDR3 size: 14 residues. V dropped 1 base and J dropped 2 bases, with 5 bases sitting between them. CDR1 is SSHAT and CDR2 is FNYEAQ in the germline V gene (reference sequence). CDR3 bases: TGTGCCAGCAGCTTAGATACTAACACCGGGGAGCTGTTTTTT. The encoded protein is CASSLDTNTGELFF.

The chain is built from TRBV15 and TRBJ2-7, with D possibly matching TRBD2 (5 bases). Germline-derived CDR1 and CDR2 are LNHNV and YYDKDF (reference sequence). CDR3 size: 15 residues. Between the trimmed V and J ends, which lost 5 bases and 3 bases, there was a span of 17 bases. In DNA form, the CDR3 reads TGTGCCACCAGCTTCCCCCCTCCGGGGTTCTACGAGCAGTACTTC. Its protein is CATSFPPPGFYEQYF.

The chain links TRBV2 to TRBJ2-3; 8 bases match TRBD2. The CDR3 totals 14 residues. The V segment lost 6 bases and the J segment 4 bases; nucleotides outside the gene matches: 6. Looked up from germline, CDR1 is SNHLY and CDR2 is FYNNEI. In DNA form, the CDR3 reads TGTGCCAGCAGGGGGCGGGGGGTGGCAGATACGCAGTATTTT. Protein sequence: CASRGRGVADTQYF.

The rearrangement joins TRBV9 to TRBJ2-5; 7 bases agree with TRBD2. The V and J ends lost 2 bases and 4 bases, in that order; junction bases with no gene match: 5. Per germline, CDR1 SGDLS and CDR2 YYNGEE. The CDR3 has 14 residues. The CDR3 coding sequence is TGTGCCAGCAGCGTTTGGGCGGGAGTAGAGACCCAGTACTTC. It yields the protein CASSVWAGVETQYF.

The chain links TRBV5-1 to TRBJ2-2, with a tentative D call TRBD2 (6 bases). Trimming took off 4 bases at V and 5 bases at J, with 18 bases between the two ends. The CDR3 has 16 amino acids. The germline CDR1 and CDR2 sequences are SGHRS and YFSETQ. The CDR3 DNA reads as TGCGCCAGCAGCATATTCGGGACTCCTAAAACCGGGGAGCTGTTTTTT. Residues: CASSIFGTPKTGELFF.

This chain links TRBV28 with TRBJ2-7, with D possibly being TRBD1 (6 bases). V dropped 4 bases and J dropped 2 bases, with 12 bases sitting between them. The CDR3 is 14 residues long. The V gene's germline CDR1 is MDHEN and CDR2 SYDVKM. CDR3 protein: CASSSPGHTYEQYF. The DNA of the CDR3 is TGTGCCAGCAGTTCGCCGGGACATACCTACGAGCAGTACTTC. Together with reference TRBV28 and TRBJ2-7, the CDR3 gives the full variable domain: DVKVTQSSRYLVKRTGEKVFLECVQDMDHENMFWYRQDPGLGLRLIYFSYDVKMKEKGDIPEGYSVSREKKERFSLILESASTNQTSMYLCASSSPGHTYEQYFGPGTRLTVT.

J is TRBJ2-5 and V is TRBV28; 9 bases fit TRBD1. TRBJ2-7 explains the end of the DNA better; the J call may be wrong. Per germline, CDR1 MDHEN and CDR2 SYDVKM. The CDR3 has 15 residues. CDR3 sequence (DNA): TGTGCCAGCAGTCCCCGACAGGGGGGACCCTACGAGCAGTACTTC. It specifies CASSPRQGGPYEQYF.